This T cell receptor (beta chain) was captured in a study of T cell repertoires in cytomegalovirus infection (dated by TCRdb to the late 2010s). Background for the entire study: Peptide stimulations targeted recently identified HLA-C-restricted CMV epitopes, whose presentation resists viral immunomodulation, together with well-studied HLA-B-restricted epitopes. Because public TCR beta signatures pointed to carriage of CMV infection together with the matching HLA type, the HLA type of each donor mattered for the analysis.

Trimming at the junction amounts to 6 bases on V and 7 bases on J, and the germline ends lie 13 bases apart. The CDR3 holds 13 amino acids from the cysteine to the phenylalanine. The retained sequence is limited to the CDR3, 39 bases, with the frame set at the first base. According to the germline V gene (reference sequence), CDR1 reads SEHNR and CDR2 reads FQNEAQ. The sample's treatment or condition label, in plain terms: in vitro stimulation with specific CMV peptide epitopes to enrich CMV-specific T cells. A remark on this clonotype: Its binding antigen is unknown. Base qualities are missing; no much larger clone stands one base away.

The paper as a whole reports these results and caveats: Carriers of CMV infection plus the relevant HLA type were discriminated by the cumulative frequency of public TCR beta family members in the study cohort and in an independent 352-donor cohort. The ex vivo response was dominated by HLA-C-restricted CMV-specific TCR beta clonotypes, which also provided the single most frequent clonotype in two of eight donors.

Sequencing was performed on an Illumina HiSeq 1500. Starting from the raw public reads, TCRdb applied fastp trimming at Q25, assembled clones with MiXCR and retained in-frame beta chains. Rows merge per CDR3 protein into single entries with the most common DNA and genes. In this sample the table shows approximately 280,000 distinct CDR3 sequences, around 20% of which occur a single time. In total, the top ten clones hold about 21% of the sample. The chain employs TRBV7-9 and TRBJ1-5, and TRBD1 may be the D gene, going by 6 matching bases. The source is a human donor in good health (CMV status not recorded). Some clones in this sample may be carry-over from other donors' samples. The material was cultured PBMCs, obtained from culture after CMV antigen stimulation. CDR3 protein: CASSLQGQQPQHF. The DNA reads TGTGCCAGCAGTCTACAGGGACAACAGCCCCAGCATTTT.